Reported below is one TCR beta chain. Per the study methods: Amplification of reference gene primers provided the estimated nucleated cell counts. Some clones are missing from TCRdb's copy, which holds only in-frame ones; the method was immunoSEQ multiplex PCR. V, J and clone size were drawn from that table, and D and trimming were deduced from the DNA. Of approximately 210,000 clones listed, around 80% were seen once; the top ten hold less than 20%. This record comes from a study of blood T cell repertoires in COVID-19. Study details: The United States, Italy and Spain provided the acute and convalescent COVID-19 samples. The cDNA or gDNA used as material had been derived from T cells, B-cell-depleted T cells, or PBMCs.

The CDR3 consists of 16 residues. Trimming left V 0 bases short and J 4 bases short, with 13 bases between. The germline V gene encodes CDR1 MNHEY and CDR2 SVGAGI. This TCR was sampled from a human donor in a cohort sampled during active COVID-19. Sequenced: peripheral blood. V gene TRBV6-5 combines with J gene TRBJ2-1, with D possibly being TRBD2 (6 bases). CDR3 nucleotides: TGTGCCAGCAGTTACTCTCGGGGGACGGATTACAATGAGCAGTTCTTC. Protein: CASSYSRGTDYNEQFF.